This TCR beta chain comes out of a study of beta chain features in type 1 diabetes. The entirety of the isolated RNA underwent reverse transcription, so expressed TCRB transcripts were sequenced. It was found that naive, central memory and regulatory T cell samples averaged about 3.57 million reads. The assay was immunoSEQ multiplex PCR, and TCRdb's table has in-frame clones only and misses some. This sample carries about 220,000 clones, about a tenth of them seen once, and the ten largest clones take 1% to 1.5%. There are many counts of this clone. Antigen specificity is unknown. V was pared by 3 bases and J by 4 bases, with 15 bases between. The CDR3 runs 15 residues. Germline V gene lookup returns CDR1 LNHNV and CDR2 YYDKDF (reference sequence). Purity of each sorted population was above 95%. General study points: Insertion counts at VDJ junctions were lower in type 1 diabetes patients, who also showed more deletions there.

The receptor's source is a young man in good health. What was sequenced was central memory CD4+ T cells from blood. This chain uses TRBV15 with TRBJ1-2; D is undetermined. CDR3 sequence: CATSRASSGTYGYTF. DNA for the CDR3: TGTGCCACCAGCAGGGCGTCGTCAGGAACCTATGGCTACACCTTC.